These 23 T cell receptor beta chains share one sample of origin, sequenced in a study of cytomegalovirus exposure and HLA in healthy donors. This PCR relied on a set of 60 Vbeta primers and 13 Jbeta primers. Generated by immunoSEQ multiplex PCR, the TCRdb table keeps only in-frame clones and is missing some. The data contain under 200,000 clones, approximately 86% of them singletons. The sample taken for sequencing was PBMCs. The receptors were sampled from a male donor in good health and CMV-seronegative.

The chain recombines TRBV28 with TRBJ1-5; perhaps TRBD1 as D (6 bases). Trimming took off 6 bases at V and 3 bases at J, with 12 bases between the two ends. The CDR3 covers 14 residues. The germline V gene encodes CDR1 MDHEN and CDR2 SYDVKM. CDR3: CASRIGQPNQPQHF. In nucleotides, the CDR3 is TGTGCCAGCAGAATAGGACAGCCCAATCAGCCCCAGCATTTT.

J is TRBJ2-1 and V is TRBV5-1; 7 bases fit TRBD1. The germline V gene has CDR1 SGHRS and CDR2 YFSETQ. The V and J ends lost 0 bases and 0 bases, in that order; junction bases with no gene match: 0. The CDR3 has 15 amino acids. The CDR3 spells CASSLGQGSYNEQFF. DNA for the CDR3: TGCGCCAGCAGCTTGGGACAGGGCTCCTACAATGAGCAGTTCTTC.

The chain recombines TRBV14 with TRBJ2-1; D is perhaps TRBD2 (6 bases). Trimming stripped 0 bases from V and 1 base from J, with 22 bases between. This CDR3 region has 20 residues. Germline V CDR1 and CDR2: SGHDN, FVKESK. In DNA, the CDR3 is TGTGCCAGCAGCCAAGAATTAGGGAGCGGAGGGCTAGCATCCTACAATGAGCAGTTCTTC. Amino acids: CASSQELGSGGLASYNEQFF.

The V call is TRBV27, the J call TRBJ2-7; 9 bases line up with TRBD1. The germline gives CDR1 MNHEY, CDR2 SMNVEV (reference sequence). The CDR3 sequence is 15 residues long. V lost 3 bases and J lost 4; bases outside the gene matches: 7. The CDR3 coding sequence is TGTGCCAGCAGTTTCCGCCGGGACAGGGATTACGAGCAGTACTTC. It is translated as CASSFRRDRDYEQYF.

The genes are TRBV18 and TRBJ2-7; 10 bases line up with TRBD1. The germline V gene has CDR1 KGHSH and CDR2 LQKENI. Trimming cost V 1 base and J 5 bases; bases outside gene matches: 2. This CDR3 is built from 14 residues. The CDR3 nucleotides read TGTGCCAGCTCACCACGACAGGGGGCAGACGAGCAGTACTTC. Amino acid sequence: CASSPRQGADEQYF.

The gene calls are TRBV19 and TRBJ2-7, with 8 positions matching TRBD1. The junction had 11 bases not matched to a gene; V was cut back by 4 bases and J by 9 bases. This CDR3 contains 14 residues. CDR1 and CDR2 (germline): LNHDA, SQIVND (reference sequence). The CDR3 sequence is CASSTRTGSLGQYF. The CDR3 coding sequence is TGTGCCAGTAGTACCAGGACAGGGTCCTTGGGGCAGTACTTC.

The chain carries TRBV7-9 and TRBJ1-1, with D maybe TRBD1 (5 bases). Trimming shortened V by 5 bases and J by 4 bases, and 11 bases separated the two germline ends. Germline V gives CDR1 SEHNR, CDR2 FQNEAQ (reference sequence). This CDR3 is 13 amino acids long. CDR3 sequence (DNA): TGTGCCAGCAGCGGGAGGGGATCCACTGAAGCTTTCTTT. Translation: CASSGRGSTEAFF.

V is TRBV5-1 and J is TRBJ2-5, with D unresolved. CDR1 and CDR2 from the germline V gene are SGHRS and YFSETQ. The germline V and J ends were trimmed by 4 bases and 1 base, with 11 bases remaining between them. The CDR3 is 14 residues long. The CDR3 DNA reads TGCGCCAGCAGCCTAGTGCCTGGCCAAGAGACCCAGTACTTC. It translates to CASSLVPGQETQYF. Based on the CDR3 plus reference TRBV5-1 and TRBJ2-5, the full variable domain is KAGVTQTPRYLIKTRGQQVTLSCSPISGHRSVSWYQQTPGQGLQFLFEYFSETQRNKGNFPGRFSGRQFSNSRSEMNVSTLELGDSALYLCASSLVPGQETQYFGPGTRLLVL.

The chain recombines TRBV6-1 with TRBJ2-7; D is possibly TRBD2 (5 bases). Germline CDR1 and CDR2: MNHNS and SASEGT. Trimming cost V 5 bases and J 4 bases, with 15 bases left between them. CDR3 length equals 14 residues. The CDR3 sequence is CASSTVRAGYEQYF. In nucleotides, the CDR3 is TGTGCCAGCAGTACAGTGAGGGCTGGTTACGAGCAGTACTTC.

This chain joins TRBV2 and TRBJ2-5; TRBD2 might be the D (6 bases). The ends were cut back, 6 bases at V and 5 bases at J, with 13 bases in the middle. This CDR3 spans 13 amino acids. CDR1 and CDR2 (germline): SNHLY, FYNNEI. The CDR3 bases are TGTGCCAGCAGGGCGGGGCCTGGCGAGACCCAGTACTTC. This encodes CASRAGPGETQYF.

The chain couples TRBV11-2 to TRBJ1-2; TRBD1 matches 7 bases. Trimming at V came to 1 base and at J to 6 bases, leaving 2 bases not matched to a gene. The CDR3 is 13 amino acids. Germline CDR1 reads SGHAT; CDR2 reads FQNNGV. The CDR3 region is CASSLGTGHGYTF. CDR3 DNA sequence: TGTGCCAGCAGCTTAGGGACAGGACATGGCTACACCTTC.

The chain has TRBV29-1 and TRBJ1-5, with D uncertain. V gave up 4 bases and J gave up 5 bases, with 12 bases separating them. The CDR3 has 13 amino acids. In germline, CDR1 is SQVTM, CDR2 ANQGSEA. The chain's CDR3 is CSVAQNTDQPQHF. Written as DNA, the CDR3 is TGCAGCGTTGCACAGAATACTGATCAGCCCCAGCATTTT.

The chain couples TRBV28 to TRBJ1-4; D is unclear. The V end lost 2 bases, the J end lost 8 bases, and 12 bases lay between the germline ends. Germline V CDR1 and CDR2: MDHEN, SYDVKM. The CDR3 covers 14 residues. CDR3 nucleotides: TGTGCCAGCAGTTTAGCGGGAAAAGGGGAAAAACTGTTTTTT. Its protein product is CASSLAGKGEKLFF.

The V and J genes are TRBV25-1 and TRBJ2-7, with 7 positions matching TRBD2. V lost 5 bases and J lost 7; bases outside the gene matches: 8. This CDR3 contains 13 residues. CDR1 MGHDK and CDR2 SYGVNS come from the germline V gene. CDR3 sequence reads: CASSIRGDGEQYF. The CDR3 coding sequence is TGTGCCAGCAGTATCCGGGGGGACGGGGAGCAGTACTTC.

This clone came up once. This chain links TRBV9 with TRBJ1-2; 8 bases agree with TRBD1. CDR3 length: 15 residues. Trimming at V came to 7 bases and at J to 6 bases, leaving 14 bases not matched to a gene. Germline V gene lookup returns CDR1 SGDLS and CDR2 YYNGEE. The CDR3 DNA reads TGTGCCAGCGCCGGGGCAGGGGGCTCTTTTCATGGCTACACCTTC. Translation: CASAGAGGSFHGYTF.

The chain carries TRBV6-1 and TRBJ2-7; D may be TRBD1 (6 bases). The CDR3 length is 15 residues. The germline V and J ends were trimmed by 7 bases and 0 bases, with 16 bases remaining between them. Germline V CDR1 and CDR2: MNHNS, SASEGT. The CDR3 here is CASTNRALSSYEQYF. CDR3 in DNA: TGTGCCAGCACCAACAGGGCACTGAGCTCCTACGAGCAGTACTTC.

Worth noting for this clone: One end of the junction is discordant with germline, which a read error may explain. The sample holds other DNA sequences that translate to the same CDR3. CDR3 in amino acids: CASRNGEAFF. The CDR3 DNA is TGCGCCAGCAGGAACGGGGAAGCTTTCTTT. The chain combines TRBV6-6 with TRBJ1-1; D remains unclear. Germline values: CDR1 MNHNY, CDR2 SVGAGI (reference sequence). The CDR3 runs to 10 residues.

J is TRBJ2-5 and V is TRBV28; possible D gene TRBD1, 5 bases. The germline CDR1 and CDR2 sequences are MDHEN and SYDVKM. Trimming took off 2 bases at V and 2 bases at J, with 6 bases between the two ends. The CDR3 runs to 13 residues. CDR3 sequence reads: CASSLRGQETQYF. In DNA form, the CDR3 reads TGTGCCAGCAGTTTAAGGGGTCAAGAGACCCAGTACTTC.

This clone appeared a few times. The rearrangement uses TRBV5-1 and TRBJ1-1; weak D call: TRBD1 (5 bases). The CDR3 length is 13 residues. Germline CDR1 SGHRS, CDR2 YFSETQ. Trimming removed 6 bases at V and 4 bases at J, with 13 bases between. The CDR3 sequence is CASTPGGGTEAFF. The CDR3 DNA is TGCGCCAGCACCCCCGGGGGGGGCACTGAAGCTTTCTTT. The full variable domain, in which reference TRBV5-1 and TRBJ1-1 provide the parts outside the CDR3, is KAGVTQTPRYLIKTRGQQVTLSCSPISGHRSVSWYQQTPGQGLQFLFEYFSETQRNKGNFPGRFSGRQFSNSRSEMNVSTLELGDSALYLCASTPGGGTEAFFGQGTRLTVV.

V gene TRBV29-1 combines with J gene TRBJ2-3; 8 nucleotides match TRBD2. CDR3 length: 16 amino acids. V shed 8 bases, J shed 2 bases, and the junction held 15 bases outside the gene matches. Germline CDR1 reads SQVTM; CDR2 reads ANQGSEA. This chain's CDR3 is CSCAFGAGAYTDTQYF. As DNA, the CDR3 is TGCAGCTGCGCTTTTGGAGCGGGGGCTTACACAGATACGCAGTATTTT.

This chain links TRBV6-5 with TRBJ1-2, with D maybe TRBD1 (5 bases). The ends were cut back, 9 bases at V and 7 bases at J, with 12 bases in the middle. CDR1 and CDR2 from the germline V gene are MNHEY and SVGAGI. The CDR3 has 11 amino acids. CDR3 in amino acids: CASRDSSGYTF. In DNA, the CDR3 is TGTGCCAGTAGGGACTCGTCTGGCTACACCTTC.

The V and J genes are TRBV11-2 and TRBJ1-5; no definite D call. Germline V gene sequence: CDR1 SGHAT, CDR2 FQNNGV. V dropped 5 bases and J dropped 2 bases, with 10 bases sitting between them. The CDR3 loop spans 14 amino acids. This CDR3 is CASSHGSGNQPQHF. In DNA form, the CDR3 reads TGTGCCAGCAGCCACGGGTCAGGCAATCAGCCCCAGCATTTT.

CDR3: CATSRGDREETQYF. As DNA, the CDR3 is TGTGCCACCAGCAGGGGGGACAGGGAAGAGACCCAGTACTTC. The gene calls are TRBV15 and TRBJ2-5; TRBD1 matches 9 bases. The CDR3 extends over 14 amino acids. Losses at the gene ends were 3 bases for V and 3 bases for J; bases not matched to a gene: 2. Germline-derived CDR1 and CDR2 are LNHNV and YYDKDF (reference sequence).